This record concerns one T cell receptor (beta chain) sequence. Its specificity is not known. This CDR3 is also generated by other DNA sequences in the sample. The entry originates in a study of shared clonotypes between healthy human individuals. Study-wide findings and caveats: With several donors compared, roughly 5% of naive CD4 clonotypes were shared. Clonotypes not shared had lower generation probabilities than those common to all four donors.

The CDR3 loop spans 11 amino acids. Per germline, CDR1 MDHEN and CDR2 SYDVKM. V was shortened by 3 bases and J by 9 bases, with 6 bases between the two germline ends. Methods used by the authors: ImmunoSEQ only sent back junction sequences with no quality scores, so filtering was done differently. Profiling relied on immunoSEQ multiplex PCR, and the TCRdb table lists in-frame clones only, not all of them. V and J calls and clone size are as listed in that table; D and trimming were resolved from the DNA. In the table there are some 1.5 million clones, around 97% of which are singletons. The source of this sequence is a man aged 25-40 years in good health. The material sequenced was naive CD4+ T cells sorted from blood. Regarding subset: CD45RA+ positively selected. The chain has TRBV28 and TRBJ2-1; tentatively, D is TRBD1 or TRBD2 (5 bases each). The CDR3 DNA reads as TGTGCCAGCAGTTTGAGGGGTGAGCAGTTCTTC. Its protein is CASSLRGEQFF.